The 10 T cell receptor beta chains presented below share a single source sample, sequenced in a study of the immune and genomic landscape of osteosarcoma. Here immunoSEQ multiplex PCR was the method, and the copy in TCRdb shows in-frame clones only, minus some. This sample has some 10,000 clones, with about two thirds found just once. Primary, local recurrence and metastasis osteosarcoma tumors were taken after treatment from poor-prognosis patients. The sample comprised osteosarcoma tumor tissue from the lung. Receptors were obtained from a human donor with osteosarcoma.

The chain employs TRBV5-1 and TRBJ2-1; 16 nucleotides agree with TRBD2. This CDR3 contains 16 residues. The V segment lost 0 bases and the J segment 10 bases; nucleotides outside the gene matches: 4. The germline CDR1 and CDR2 sequences are SGHRS and YFSETQ. As DNA, the CDR3 is TGCGCCAGCAGCTTGGTCGGGACTAGCGGGGGGGAGGAGCAGTTCTTC. It translates to CASSLVGTSGGEEQFF.

This clone has more than one count but fewer than ten. The gene calls are TRBV30 and TRBJ2-1; D is ambiguous. The germline V gene encodes CDR1 GTSNPN and CDR2 SVGIG (reference sequence). Trimming removed 5 bases at V and 1 base at J, with 9 bases between. The CDR3 spans 13 residues. The CDR3 spells CAWEGGSYNEQFF. In DNA, the CDR3 is TGTGCCTGGGAAGGCGGTTCCTACAATGAGCAGTTCTTC.

This chain connects TRBV2 to TRBJ1-2, with 9 bases fitting TRBD1. The CDR3 is 16 residues long. The J segment lost 6 bases and the V segment lost 3 bases, leaving 11 bases of the junction unmatched. Germline V CDR1 and CDR2: SNHLY, FYNNEI. CDR3 sequence (DNA): TGTGCCAGCAGTGACAGGACAGGGGCTGTCTCTCATGGCTACACCTTC. Translated, it gives CASSDRTGAVSHGYTF.

The J gene is TRBJ1-2, the V gene TRBV28; weak D call: TRBD1 (6 bases). Germline V gives CDR1 MDHEN, CDR2 SYDVKM. The CDR3 is 16 residues long. V lost 3 bases and J 6 bases, leaving 20 bases between the germline ends. This chain's CDR3 is CASSFIGQSSANGYTF. Written as DNA, the CDR3 is TGTGCCAGCAGTTTTATAGGACAGTCCTCGGCAAATGGCTACACCTTC.

V gene TRBV5-6 combines with J gene TRBJ2-1; D gene uncertain. Germline CDR1 reads SGHDT; CDR2 reads YYEEEE. Trimming pared 3 bases from V and 5 bases from J, leaving 15 bases between. The length of the CDR3 is 15 residues. This CDR3 reads CASSSGWARNNEQFF. Here the CDR3 DNA reads TGTGCCAGCAGCTCGGGCTGGGCGCGCAACAATGAGCAGTTCTTC.

V is TRBV10-3 and J is TRBJ2-3; 11 nucleotides align to TRBD2. V shed 4 bases and J 3 bases; nucleotides not matched to a gene: 3. The CDR3 loop spans 15 amino acids. Germline V gene sequence: CDR1 ENHRY, CDR2 SYGVKD. The CDR3 DNA reads as TGTGCCATCAGTGGACTAGCGGGAAAAACAGATACGCAGTATTTT. It encodes CAISGLAGKTDTQYF.

As to this clone: This may come from a read error, since a much larger clone is one base off. Other DNA sequences in the same sample also yield this CDR3. The chain uses TRBV9 and TRBJ2-7, with 9 positions matching TRBD2. This CDR3 region has 15 residues. The trim removed 4 bases at V and 7 bases at J, leaving 12 bases unmatched. Per the germline V gene, CDR1 is SGDLS and CDR2 is YYNGEE. CDR3 loop: CASSPSIAGVYEQYF. The CDR3 DNA follows: TGTGCCAGCAGCCCAAGCATAGCGGGAGTCTATGAGCAGTACTTC.

This clone was detected only a few times. The chain links TRBV7-9 to TRBJ1-4; 7 bases agree with TRBD1. J was trimmed by 6 bases and V by 6 bases; bases with no gene match: 7. Germline assignment: CDR1 SEHNR and CDR2 FQNEAQ (reference sequence). This CDR3 has 14 residues. As DNA, the CDR3 is TGTGCCAGCAGAGAGACAGGGAGGGATGAAAAACTGTTTTTT. Protein sequence: CASRETGRDEKLFF.

The DNA for the CDR3 is TGTGCCAGCAGCTTAATTCCCGATTCCACAGATACGCAGTATTTT. Protein product: CASSLIPDSTDTQYF. The genes are TRBV11-1 and TRBJ2-3, with D unclear. The germline gives CDR1 SGHAT, CDR2 FQDESV (reference sequence). CDR3 length equals 15 residues. Trimming pared 2 bases from V and 2 bases from J, leaving 11 bases between.

Within the sample, this clone is medium-sized. V usage is TRBV6-6 and J usage is TRBJ2-7, with 7 bases matching TRBD1. Per germline, CDR1 MNHNY and CDR2 SVGAGI (reference sequence). Germline trimming cut 5 bases from V and 5 bases from J; bases unmatched to any gene: 3. This CDR3 region has 12 residues. This CDR3 reads CASSPTGDEQYF. The CDR3 DNA follows: TGTGCCAGCAGTCCAACAGGGGACGAGCAGTACTTC.